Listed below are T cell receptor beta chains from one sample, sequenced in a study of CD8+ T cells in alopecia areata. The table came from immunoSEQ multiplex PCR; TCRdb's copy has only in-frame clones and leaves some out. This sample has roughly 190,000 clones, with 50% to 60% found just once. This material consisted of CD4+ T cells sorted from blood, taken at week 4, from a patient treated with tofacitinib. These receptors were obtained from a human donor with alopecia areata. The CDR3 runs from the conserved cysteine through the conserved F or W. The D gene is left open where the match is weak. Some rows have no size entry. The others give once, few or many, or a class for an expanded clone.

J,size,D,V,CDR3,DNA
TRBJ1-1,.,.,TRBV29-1,CSVHRGNTEAFF,TGCAGCGTCCACCGGGGGAACACTGAAGCTTTCTTT
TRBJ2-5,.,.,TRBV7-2,CASSLGPEETQYF,TGTGCCAGCAGCTTAGGTCCAGAAGAGACCCAGTACTTC
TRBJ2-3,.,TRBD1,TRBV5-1,CASSPDRGAQYF,TGCGCCAGCAGCCCGGACAGGGGCGCGCAGTATTTT
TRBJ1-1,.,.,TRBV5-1,CASSLGGGAQNTEAFF,TGCGCCAGCAGCTTAGGCGGGGGGGCACAGAACACTGAAGCTTTCTTT
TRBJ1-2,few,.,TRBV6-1,CASSESRYGYTF,TGTGCCAGCAGTGAATCCCGTTATGGCTACACCTTC
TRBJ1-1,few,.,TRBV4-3,CASSLGTEAFF,TGCGCCAGCAGCCTAGGCACTGAAGCTTTCTTT
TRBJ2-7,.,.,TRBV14,CASSHRGRVYEQYF,TGTGCCAGCAGCCACCGCGGACGGGTTTACGAGCAGTACTTC
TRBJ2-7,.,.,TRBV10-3,CAISESAYEQYF,TGTGCCATCAGTGAGTCTGCTTACGAGCAGTACTTC
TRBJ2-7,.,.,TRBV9,CASSASGFPYEQYF,TGTGCCAGCAGCGCATCAGGGTTCCCCTACGAGCAGTACTTC
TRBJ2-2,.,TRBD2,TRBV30,CAWKLAVGTGELFF,TGTGCCTGGAAGCTAGCGGTTGGGACCGGGGAGCTGTTTTTT
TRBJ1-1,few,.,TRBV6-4,CASSVTRNTEAFF,TGTGCCAGCAGTGTGACACGGAACACTGAAGCTTTCTTT
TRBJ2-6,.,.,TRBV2,CASIDSGANVLTF,TGTGCCAGCATAGATTCCGGGGCCAACGTCCTGACTTTC
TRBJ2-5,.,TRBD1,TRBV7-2,CASSSDGQGARETQYF,TGTGCCAGCAGCTCGGACGGACAGGGCGCTCGAGAGACCCAGTACTTC
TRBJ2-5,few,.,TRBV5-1,CASSYDGKETQYF,TGCGCCAGCAGTTACGACGGTAAAGAGACCCAGTACTTC
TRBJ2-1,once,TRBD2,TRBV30,CAWSLAGGAYNEQFF,TGTGCCTGGAGTTTAGCGGGAGGGGCCTACAATGAGCAGTTCTTC
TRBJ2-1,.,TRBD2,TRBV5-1,CASGASSGSFNEQFF,TGCGCCAGCGGGGCTTCGAGCGGGAGTTTTAATGAGCAGTTCTTC
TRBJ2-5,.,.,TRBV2,CASTERRETQYF,TGTGCCAGCACGGAGCGCAGGGAGACCCAGTACTTC
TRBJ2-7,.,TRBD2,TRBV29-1,CSVDTGTRGSYEQYF,TGCAGCGTTGATACCGGGACTAGGGGATCCTACGAGCAGTACTTC
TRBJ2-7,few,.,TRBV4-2,CASRLGSSYEQYF,TGTGCCAGCAGACTCGGGAGCTCCTACGAGCAGTACTTC
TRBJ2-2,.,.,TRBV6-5,CASSYISKNTGELFF,TGTGCCAGCAGTTACATTTCGAAGAACACCGGGGAGCTGTTTTTT
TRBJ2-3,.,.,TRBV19,CASSISIGTDTQYF,TGTGCCAGTAGTATCTCCATTGGTACAGATACGCAGTATTTT
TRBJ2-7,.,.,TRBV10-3,CAISEATGIGGNEQYF,TGTGCCATCAGTGAGGCGACAGGCATCGGGGGCAACGAGCAGTACTTC
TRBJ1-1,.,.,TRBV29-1,CSVGMNTEAFF,TGCAGCGTAGGCATGAACACTGAAGCTTTCTTT
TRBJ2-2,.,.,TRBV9,CASSVAPTGELFF,TGTGCCAGCAGCGTAGCCCCGACCGGGGAGCTGTTTTTT
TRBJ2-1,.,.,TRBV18,CASSPPLLAQHNEQFF,TGTGCCAGCTCACCACCGTTACTAGCCCAACACAATGAGCAGTTCTTC
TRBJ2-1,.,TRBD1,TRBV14,CASSQYGNRGSEQFF,TGTGCCAGCAGCCAGTACGGAAACAGGGGGAGTGAGCAGTTCTTC
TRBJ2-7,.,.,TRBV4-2,CASSHSYGTNEQYF,TGTGCCAGCAGCCATTCCTACGGGACAAATGAGCAGTACTTC
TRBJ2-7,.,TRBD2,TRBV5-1,CASSLVGAGGPNEQYF,TGCGCCAGCAGCTTGGTGGGAGCGGGAGGGCCCAACGAGCAGTACTTC
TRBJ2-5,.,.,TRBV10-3,CAISPGVVKTQYF,TGTGCCATCAGCCCGGGAGTGGTGAAGACCCAGTACTTC
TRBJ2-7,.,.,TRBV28,CASSLGPKPYEQYF,TGTGCCAGCAGCCTCGGCCCAAAGCCCTACGAGCAGTACTTC
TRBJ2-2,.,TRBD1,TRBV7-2,CASSSGPDRANTGELFF,TGTGCCAGCAGCTCGGGGCCCGACAGGGCGAACACCGGGGAGCTGTTTTTT
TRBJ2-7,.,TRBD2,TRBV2,CASGGLISPEQYF,TGTGCCAGCGGGGGACTAATCTCCCCCGAGCAGTACTTC
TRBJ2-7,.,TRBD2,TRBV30,CAWGRTSASDEQYF,TGTGCCTGGGGTCGGACTAGTGCGTCCGACGAGCAGTACTTC
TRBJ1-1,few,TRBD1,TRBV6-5,CASRVSGGPNTEAFF,TGTGCCAGCAGAGTCTCAGGGGGCCCGAACACTGAAGCTTTCTTT
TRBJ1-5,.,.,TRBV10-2,CASSEGAGGNQPQHF,TGCGCCAGCAGTGAGGGGGCAGGGGGCAATCAGCCCCAGCATTTT
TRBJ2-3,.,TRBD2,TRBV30,CAWTGLADRTDTQYF,TGTGCCTGGACCGGACTAGCGGACCGCACAGATACGCAGTATTTT
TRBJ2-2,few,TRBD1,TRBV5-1,CASSSGQRNTGELFF,TGCGCCAGCAGCTCGGGACAGAGGAACACCGGGGAGCTGTTTTTT
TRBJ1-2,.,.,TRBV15,CATSGGPGYGYTF,TGTGCCACCAGCGGGGGGCCGGGCTATGGCTACACCTTC
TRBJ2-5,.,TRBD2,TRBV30,CAWKTGLAGRSETQYF,TGTGCCTGGAAAACCGGGCTAGCGGGAAGGAGCGAGACCCAGTACTTC
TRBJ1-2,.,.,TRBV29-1,CSVDTPRDGYTF,TGCAGCGTTGATACACCGCGGGACGGCTACACCTTC
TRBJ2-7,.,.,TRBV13,CASSLGPGSSYEQYF,TGTGCCAGCAGCTTAGGCCCAGGGAGCTCCTACGAGCAGTACTTC
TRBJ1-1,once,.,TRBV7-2,CASSFQGLNTKAFF,TGTGCCAGCAGCTTTCAGGGCCTGAACACTAAAGCTTTCTTT
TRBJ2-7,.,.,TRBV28,CASRPAGLYEQYF,TGTGCCAGCAGACCGGCGGGGCTGTACGAGCAGTACTTC
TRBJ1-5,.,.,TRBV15,CATSRDPQSQPQHF,TGTGCCACCAGCAGAGACCCCCAGAGTCAGCCCCAGCATTTT
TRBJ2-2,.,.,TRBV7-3,CASSMGRGTGELFF,TGTGCCAGCAGCATGGGGCGGGGCACCGGGGAGCTGTTTTTT
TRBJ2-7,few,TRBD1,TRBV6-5,CASSWGQLYEQYF,TGTGCCAGCAGTTGGGGACAGCTCTACGAGCAGTACTTC